Presented here are 32 T cell receptor beta chains from one specimen sequenced in a study of shared clonotypes between healthy human individuals (dated by TCRdb to 2019 to 2021). The receptor library was made with the immunoSEQ multiplex PCR assay. TCRdb re-hosts the immuneACCESS table, in-frame sequences only. Its copies lack some clones; in the studies checked, an unresolved V gene accounts for under half of them, and the cause for the rest is not known. The sample table shows over a million clones, and about 84% are seen once. Roughly 0.65% of the sample rests with the top ten. The sequenced material came from memory CD4+ T cells from PBMCs. The cell subset or site label here, explained by the study, means: CD45RA-negative fraction. All receptors come from a man aged 18 to 35 in good health. Some clones in this sample may be carry-over from other donors' samples.

This rearrangement joins TRBV28 to TRBJ1-2; D ambiguous. The V end lost 5 bases, the J end lost 4 bases, and 14 bases lay between the germline ends. The V gene's germline CDR1 is MDHEN and CDR2 SYDVKM. The CDR3 contains 14 residues. The CDR3 sequence is CASSPRGSPYGYTF. In nucleotides, the CDR3 is TGTGCCAGCAGTCCGCGCGGGAGCCCCTATGGCTACACCTTC.

J is TRBJ1-5 and V is TRBV2, with D perhaps matching TRBD1 (5 bases). Germline CDR1 is SNHLY and CDR2 is FYNNEI. Trimming took off 6 bases at V and 4 bases at J, with 13 bases between the two ends. The CDR3 has 14 residues. CDR3 in DNA: TGTGCCAGCAGCGCGGACACTACGAATCAGCCCCAGCATTTT. It encodes CASSADTTNQPQHF.

This clone was observed a single time. The chain uses TRBV5-6 and TRBJ2-2, with a tentative D call TRBD2 (5 bases). CDR3 size: 15 residues. Germline CDR1 SGHDT, CDR2 YYEEEE. V lost 1 base, J lost 3 bases, and 10 bases lay in between. The CDR3 nucleotides read TGTGCCAGCAGCTTGCGGGCGCGGGACACCGGGGAGCTGTTTTTT. It is translated as CASSLRARDTGELFF.

There are a few counts of this clone. The chain is built from TRBV28 and TRBJ1-3; a weak D match, TRBD1 (6 bases). Germline lookup yields CDR1 MDHEN and CDR2 SYDVKM. V dropped 5 bases and J dropped 0 bases, with 17 bases sitting between them. The CDR3 is 17 residues long. The CDR3 bases are TGTGCCAGCAGTCCTGCCCAGACAGGATTCTCTGGAAACACCATATATTTT. Its translation is CASSPAQTGFSGNTIYF.

The chain's CDR3 is CATAGGVAETQYF. Written as DNA, the CDR3 is TGTGCCACCGCAGGGGGCGTGGCAGAGACCCAGTACTTC. V and J are TRBV18 and TRBJ2-5; 8 bases align to TRBD1. The junction had 8 bases not matched to a gene; V was cut back by 10 bases and J by 4 bases. This CDR3 is built from 13 residues. Germline CDR1 and CDR2: KGHSH and LQKENI.

The gene calls are TRBV9 and TRBJ2-3; TRBD2 matches 7 bases. Germline CDR1 reads SGDLS; CDR2 reads YYNGEE. The CDR3 has 16 residues. The V and J ends lost 2 bases and 4 bases, in that order; junction bases with no gene match: 10. In DNA, the CDR3 is TGTGCCAGCAGCGTCGAGACTAGCAGGGTGTCAGATACGCAGTATTTT. As protein: CASSVETSRVSDTQYF. The complete variable domain, with remaining parts taken from reference TRBV9 and TRBJ2-3, reads DSGVTQTPKHLITATGQRVTLRCSPRSGDLSVYWYQQSLDQGLQFLIQYYNGEERAKGNILERFSAQQFPDLHSELNLSSLELGDSALYFCASSVETSRVSDTQYFGPGTRLTVL.

This clone was seen just once. The V call is TRBV11-3, the J call TRBJ2-3; D remains unclear. The V and J ends lost 4 bases and 1 base respectively, with 6 bases between them. From germline, CDR1 is SGHNT and CDR2 YENEEA. The CDR3 covers 13 residues. DNA of the CDR3: TGTGCCAGCAGCTCCGAGGGCACAGATACGCAGTATTTT. The encoded protein is CASSSEGTDTQYF.

V is TRBV2 and J is TRBJ2-7; weak D call: TRBD1 (5 bases). From germline, CDR1 is SNHLY and CDR2 FYNNEI. The V end was cut by 4 bases, the J end by 3 bases, with 13 bases between. This CDR3 has 14 amino acids. The CDR3 spells CASSVNRLGYEQYF. CDR3 in DNA: TGTGCCAGCAGTGTTAACAGGCTGGGCTACGAGCAGTACTTC.

This clone was observed a few times. The V call is TRBV16, the J call TRBJ1-1; the D is unclear. The germline V and J ends were trimmed by 0 bases and 7 bases, with 12 bases remaining between them. This CDR3 spans 14 amino acids. From germline, CDR1 is KGHSY and CDR2 FQNENV. The CDR3 region has the DNA TGTGCCAGCAGCCAATCGTCCCGGATAGGTGAAGCTTTCTTT. Translated: CASSQSSRIGEAFF.

This clone came up once. This chain links TRBV19 with TRBJ2-1; D remains ambiguous. The CDR3 extends over 15 amino acids. V shed 4 bases and J shed 2 bases, with 12 bases lying between them. CDR1 and CDR2 from the germline V gene are LNHDA and SQIVND (reference sequence). CDR3 in DNA: TGTGCCAGTAGTAGGAGCGACCAGCCCTACAATGAGCAGTTCTTC. This encodes CASSRSDQPYNEQFF.

Only one count was recorded for this clone. The chain carries TRBV7-9 and TRBJ2-1, with TRBD1 identical over 9 bases. Germline CDR1 and CDR2: SEHNR and FQNEAQ (reference sequence). The J segment lost 8 bases and the V segment lost 5 bases, leaving 7 bases of the junction unmatched. The CDR3 covers 14 residues. As DNA, the CDR3 is TGTGCCAGCAGCGAAGGACAGGGGAGGCATGAGCAGTTCTTC. Translation gives CASSEGQGRHEQFF.

The chain has TRBV30 and TRBJ1-4, with 9 nucleotides matching TRBD1. The germline V gene has CDR1 GTSNPN and CDR2 SVGIG (reference sequence). The CDR3 loop spans 16 amino acids. The ends lost 0 bases at V and 0 bases at J; junction bases unmatched: 2. CDR3 amino acids: CAWSVQGAATNEKLFF. The CDR3 DNA sequence: TGTGCCTGGAGTGTACAGGGGGCGGCAACTAATGAAAAACTGTTTTTT.

With regard to this clone: A far larger clone lies a single base away; this is likely a read error. The sample carries other DNA sequences with the same CDR3. The chain is built from TRBV5-1 and TRBJ1-1, with D uncertain. The V end lost 2 bases, the J end lost 0 bases, and 5 bases lay between the germline ends. The CDR3 loop spans 13 amino acids. Germline V gene lookup returns CDR1 SGHRS and CDR2 YFSETQ. CDR3 nucleotide sequence: TGCGCCAGCAGCTTAGTGATGAACACTGAAGCTTTCTTT. It is translated as CASSLVMNTEAFF.

The V and J genes are TRBV25-1 and TRBJ2-3; 7 nucleotides agree with TRBD1. Losses at the gene ends were 6 bases for V and 0 bases for J; bases not matched to a gene: 9. The CDR3 runs to 16 residues. The germline CDR1 and CDR2 sequences are MGHDK and SYGVNS. The CDR3 nucleotides read TGTGCCAGCAGAAGCCCCAGGGGGTTAAGCACAGATACGCAGTATTTT. Translating gives CASRSPRGLSTDTQYF.

This clone was detected ten times or more. This same CDR3 is encoded by further DNA sequences in the sample. In DNA, the CDR3 is TGTGCCAGCAGTTTGGACAGGAAGGTTAGTAGTTTCACTGAAGCTTTCTTT. It encodes CASSLDRKVSSFTEAFF. The chain employs TRBV27 and TRBJ1-1, with 7 bases matching TRBD1. Germline assignment: CDR1 MNHEY and CDR2 SMNVEV (reference sequence). Germline trimming cut 3 bases from V and 4 bases from J; bases unmatched to any gene: 14. This CDR3 spans 17 amino acids.

This clone was picked up many times. In nucleotides, the CDR3 is TGTGCCATCAGTGGGACAGGGACAACCGGGGAGCTGTTTTTT. Its protein is CAISGTGTTGELFF. V and J are TRBV10-3 and TRBJ2-2; 8 bases are a match to TRBD1. This CDR3 contains 14 residues. Losses at the gene ends were 4 bases for V and 5 bases for J; bases not matched to a gene: 3. Germline loops: CDR1 ENHRY, CDR2 SYGVKD.

In nucleotides, the CDR3 is TGCGCCAGCAGTGAGAACTCGGCCTACGAGCAGTACTTC. Protein product: CASSENSAYEQYF. J is TRBJ2-7 and V is TRBV10-1; D unresolved. Per the germline V gene, CDR1 is WNHNN and CDR2 is SYGVQD (reference sequence). The V and J ends lost 2 bases and 2 bases respectively, with 7 bases between them. This CDR3 comprises 13 residues.

This chain joins TRBV6-1 and TRBJ2-3, with D unclear. CDR3 length: 14 residues. Per the germline V gene, CDR1 is MNHNS and CDR2 is SASEGT. Trimming cost V 6 bases and J 1 base, with 11 bases left between them. The CDR3: CASSADPGTDTQYF. CDR3 sequence (DNA): TGTGCCAGCAGCGCCGATCCTGGCACAGATACGCAGTATTTT.

V is TRBV28 and J is TRBJ1-5; perhaps TRBD1 as D (5 bases). V was pared by 3 bases and J by 3 bases, with 12 bases between. The CDR3 is 15 residues long. CDR1 is MDHEN and CDR2 is SYDVKM in the germline V gene. The CDR3 reads CASSLRDGHNQPQHF. The CDR3 coding sequence is TGTGCCAGCAGTTTGCGGGACGGACACAATCAGCCCCAGCATTTT. Supplemented by reference TRBV28 and TRBJ1-5, the full variable domain reads DVKVTQSSRYLVKRTGEKVFLECVQDMDHENMFWYRQDPGLGLRLIYFSYDVKMKEKGDIPEGYSVSREKKERFSLILESASTNQTSMYLCASSLRDGHNQPQHFGDGTRLSIL.

This clone was picked up many times. The J gene is TRBJ2-1, the V gene TRBV29-1, with 7 bases fitting TRBD2. CDR3 length: 14 amino acids. Germline CDR1 SQVTM, CDR2 ANQGSEA. Trimming took 3 bases from V and 8 from J; bases not matched to a gene: 10. This CDR3 reads CSVDVSGMGDEQFF. CDR3 sequence (DNA): TGCAGCGTTGATGTCAGCGGGATGGGGGATGAGCAGTTCTTC.

CDR3 residues: CASSEPEGYRYEQYF. In DNA form, the CDR3 reads TGCGCCAGCAGTGAGCCCGAAGGGTATCGCTACGAGCAGTACTTC. The V call is TRBV10-2, the J call TRBJ2-7; no clear D gene. This CDR3 has 15 amino acids. Germline values: CDR1 WSHSY, CDR2 SAAADI. Trimming pared 2 bases from V and 3 bases from J, leaving 14 bases between.

This clone was counted only a few times. The chain joins TRBV9 to TRBJ2-5; D possibly uses TRBD1 or TRBD2 (5 bases each). The CDR3 totals 13 residues. With 10 bases removed from V and 4 bases from J, the gap between germline ends came to 17 bases. Germline-derived CDR1 and CDR2 are SGDLS and YYNGEE. For the CDR3, the DNA is TGTGCCCCAAAGGGGACGCTTCGAGAGACCCAGTACTTC. It translates to CAPKGTLRETQYF.

This clone was seen more than once but under ten times. The chain recombines TRBV11-2 with TRBJ1-1; no clear D gene. The CDR3 loop spans 13 amino acids. CDR1 is SGHAT, CDR2 FQNNGV, per germline. Deletions cut 2 bases from V and 2 bases from J, with 6 bases between. CDR3 sequence (DNA): TGTGCCAGCAGCTTACACATCAACACTGAAGCTTTCTTT. This encodes CASSLHINTEAFF.

The chain uses TRBV28 and TRBJ2-1; 10 bases line up with TRBD2. Germline CDR1 and CDR2: MDHEN and SYDVKM. The CDR3 is made up of 14 amino acids. The V segment lost 7 bases and the J segment 3 bases; nucleotides outside the gene matches: 3. This CDR3 reads CASTGLALYNEQFF. CDR3 DNA: TGTGCCAGCACGGGACTAGCGCTCTACAATGAGCAGTTCTTC.

The J gene is TRBJ1-4, the V gene TRBV2; 7 positions match TRBD1. The CDR3 has 14 residues. The germline gives CDR1 SNHLY, CDR2 FYNNEI. V shed 6 bases and J 8 bases; nucleotides not matched to a gene: 9. The CDR3 loop is CASRTGSDREKLFF. The CDR3 bases are TGTGCCAGCAGGACAGGGAGTGATAGGGAAAAACTGTTTTTT.

This clone was counted between two and nine times. This chain links TRBV28 with TRBJ1-4, with a possible D match to TRBD1 (5 bases). Germline V gene sequence: CDR1 MDHEN, CDR2 SYDVKM. This CDR3 contains 15 residues. With 2 bases removed from V and 5 bases from J, the gap between germline ends came to 12 bases. DNA of the CDR3: TGTGCCAGCAGTTTACCGACGGGGCTAAATGAAAAACTGTTTTTT. Amino acid sequence: CASSLPTGLNEKLFF.

The rearrangement joins TRBV27 to TRBJ2-7; D gene unclear. V was pared by 0 bases and J by 4 bases, with 13 bases between. The CDR3 sequence is 15 residues long. Germline V gene data show CDR1 as MNHEY and CDR2 as SMNVEV (reference sequence). CDR3 nucleotides: TGTGCCAGCAGTTTATCGATCTGGGAACGATACGAGCAGTACTTC. This sequence encodes CASSLSIWERYEQYF.

The V gene is TRBV9, the J gene TRBJ2-1; TRBD2 matches at 8 bases. V gave up 4 bases and J gave up 2 bases; unmatched junction bases: 5. This CDR3 comprises 15 residues. Germline V CDR1 and CDR2: SGDLS, YYNGEE. This CDR3 is CASSSRAGAYNEQFF. The CDR3 nucleotides read TGTGCCAGCAGCTCCCGAGCGGGAGCCTACAATGAGCAGTTCTTC.

V gene TRBV5-1 combines with J gene TRBJ1-5, with 7 bases aligning to TRBD1. CDR3 size: 17 residues. Germline V gene data show CDR1 as SGHRS and CDR2 as YFSETQ. V was pared by 0 bases and J by 5 bases, with 11 bases of the junction left unmatched. CDR3 nucleotides: TGCGCCAGCAGCTTGGAGCCCTCAGGGGGTTACTATCAGCCCCAGCATTTT. It specifies CASSLEPSGGYYQPQHF. The whole variable domain, filled in from reference TRBV5-1 and TRBJ1-5, reads KAGVTQTPRYLIKTRGQQVTLSCSPISGHRSVSWYQQTPGQGLQFLFEYFSETQRNKGNFPGRFSGRQFSNSRSEMNVSTLELGDSALYLCASSLEPSGGYYQPQHFGDGTRLSIL.

The chain combines TRBV19 with TRBJ1-5, with D perhaps matching TRBD1 (6 bases). This CDR3 region has 15 residues. Trimming stripped 8 bases from V and 9 bases from J, with 23 bases between. The germline gives CDR1 LNHDA, CDR2 SQIVND (reference sequence). CDR3 sequence: CASGQQGRGVGPQHF. The CDR3 DNA is TGTGCCAGTGGACAGCAAGGTAGGGGTGTAGGGCCCCAGCATTTT.

This clone was detected a few times. The J gene is TRBJ2-1, the V gene TRBV10-3; tentatively, D is TRBD1 or TRBD2 (6 bases each). The V and J ends lost 7 bases and 2 bases respectively, with 12 bases between them. Germline V CDR1 and CDR2: ENHRY, SYGVKD. The CDR3 spans 14 residues. The CDR3 loop is CAITSRDTYNEQFF. CDR3 coding DNA: TGTGCCATCACGTCGCGGGACACCTACAATGAGCAGTTCTTC.

The chain links TRBV6-5 to TRBJ2-5, with a tentative D call TRBD2 (7 bases). The V and J ends lost 6 bases and 6 bases respectively, with 14 bases between them. CDR1 is MNHEY, CDR2 SVGAGI, per germline. CDR3 length: 13 residues. The CDR3 nucleotides read TGTGCCAGCAGCTGGGGGCGGGAGCAGACCCAGTACTTC. Translating gives CASSWGREQTQYF.